This T cell receptor beta chain derives from a study of OX40 agonist ivuxolimab in advanced cancers. Turning to the study itself: Patients assigned to dose escalation were diagnosed with hepatocellular carcinoma, melanoma, renal cell or head and neck cancer.

Here immunoSEQ multiplex PCR was the method, and the copy in TCRdb shows in-frame clones only, minus some. The table records 65,000 to 80,000 clones, 70% to 90% of them present only once. The ends were cut back, 10 bases at V and 0 bases at J, with 7 bases in the middle. This CDR3 spans 13 amino acids. Per germline, CDR1 MNHNS and CDR2 SASEGT. The specimen comprised CD4+ or CD8+ T cells sorted from blood, sampled in a trial of the OX40 agonist ivuxolimab. This sequence joins TRBV6-1 and TRBJ1-6; D is unresolved. The receptor was isolated from an adult with an advanced solid tumor such as melanoma, head and neck, liver or kidney cancer. The CDR3: CATQVSYNSPLHF. The DNA of the CDR3 is TGTGCCACCCAGGTCTCCTATAATTCACCCCTCCACTTT.